A selection of T cell receptor beta chains follows, all from one sample in a study of PD-1 blockade in classical Hodgkin lymphoma. Only in-frame clones appear in the TCRdb table, and some are missing; sequencing was by immunoSEQ multiplex PCR. The sample has 65,000 to 95,000 clones; around nine tenths are singletons. Sequencing used peripheral blood mononuclear cells (PBMCs), obtained at baseline. The receptors were gathered from a human donor with classical Hodgkin lymphoma. Each CDR3 is given with its conserved first and last residue. A D gene is named only where the DNA matches it firmly. Only part of the rows carry a size: once, few, many, or a class if the clone is expanded.

J: TRBJ2-6
D: TRBD2
V: TRBV27
size: NA
DNA: TGTGCCAGCAGTTTAATGGTTGTGAGTGGGGGGGCTGGGGCCAACGTCCTGACTTTC
CDR3: CASSLMVVSGGAGANVLTF

J: TRBJ1-2
D: NA
V: TRBV28
size: NA
DNA: TGTGCCAGCAGGCCCGGGGGAGCCCTCGGCTACACCTTC
CDR3: CASRPGGALGYTF

J: TRBJ2-7
D: NA
V: TRBV7-2
size: NA
DNA: TGTGCCAGCAGCTTAAGCTTCCAAAGGGCCCAGGAGCAGTACTTC
CDR3: CASSLSFQRAQEQYF

J: TRBJ2-5
D: TRBD2
V: TRBV7-6
size: once
DNA: TGTGCCAGCAGCCCGGGACTAGCGGGAGTGGAGACCCAGTACTTC
CDR3: CASSPGLAGVETQYF

J: TRBJ2-7
D: NA
V: TRBV30
size: NA
DNA: TGTGCCTGGAGTGCCCCCTACGAGCAGTACTTC
CDR3: CAWSAPYEQYF

J: TRBJ1-5
D: NA
V: TRBV7-6
size: NA
DNA: TGTGCCAGCGGCTTAGGGGGTACCCCCAATCAGCCCCAGCATTTT
CDR3: CASGLGGTPNQPQHF

J: TRBJ1-5
D: NA
V: TRBV12-5
size: NA
DNA: TGTGCTAGTGGTGGAGGGGGGCCTGGTCAGCCCCAGCATTTT
CDR3: CASGGGGPGQPQHF

J: TRBJ2-3
D: TRBD1
V: TRBV6-6
size: NA
DNA: TGTGCCAGCAGTGCCGGGACAGGAGAGTATTTT
CDR3: CASSAGTGEYF

J: TRBJ2-5
D: TRBD2
V: TRBV7-9
size: NA
DNA: TGTGCCAGCAGCGGGAGACCTGAGCGGGAGGGCCACGAGACCCAGTACTTC
CDR3: CASSGRPEREGHETQYF

J: TRBJ2-6
D: TRBD1
V: TRBV19
size: NA
DNA: TGTGCCAGTAGTAGGTGGAGACAGGGCAAAAACTCTGGGGCCAACGTCCTGACTTTC
CDR3: CASSRWRQGKNSGANVLTF

J: TRBJ2-7
D: TRBD1
V: TRBV30
size: NA
DNA: TGTGCCTGGTGCCGGGACAGGGATTACGAGCAGTACTTC
CDR3: CAWCRDRDYEQYF

J: TRBJ2-1
D: TRBD2
V: TRBV27
size: NA
DNA: TGTGCCAGCAGTTTATCGTGGGCTAGCGGATACAATGAGCAGTTCTTC
CDR3: CASSLSWASGYNEQFF

J: TRBJ2-3
D: TRBD2
V: TRBV6-1
size: NA
DNA: TGTGCCAGCAGTAGCGGGGCCCAGACAGATACGCAGTATTTT
CDR3: CASSSGAQTDTQYF

J: TRBJ1-4
D: NA
V: TRBV19
size: NA
DNA: TGTGCCAGTAGTAACCGACGCGGGTCTAGTGAAAAACTGTTTTTT
CDR3: CASSNRRGSSEKLFF

J: TRBJ2-3
D: TRBD2
V: TRBV27
size: NA
DNA: TGTGCCAGCAGTTCCCCCCCCCTAATAGCGGGAGGATCAGATACGCAGTATTTT
CDR3: CASSSPPLIAGGSDTQYF

J: TRBJ1-4
D: NA
V: TRBV19
size: once
DNA: TGTGCCAGTAGTATTGACACTAATGAAAAACTGTTTTTT
CDR3: CASSIDTNEKLFF

J: TRBJ1-1
D: NA
V: TRBV5-1
size: few
DNA: TGCGCCAGCAGCTTGGGGCCTAGTGGGAACACTGAAGCTTTCTTT
CDR3: CASSLGPSGNTEAFF

J: TRBJ1-4
D: NA
V: TRBV5-5
size: NA
DNA: TGTGCCAGCAGGGCAGGGAAAGCAACTAATGAAAAACTGTTTTTT
CDR3: CASRAGKATNEKLFF